Listed here are 24 T cell receptor beta chains from one sample, sequenced in a study of shared clonotypes between healthy human individuals. Libraries were prepared by immunoSEQ multiplex PCR; TCRdb keeps only in-frame clonotypes and omits some of them. The repertoire holds roughly 2 million clones, with 90% to 96% as singletons. The sample taken for sequencing was naive CD4+ T cells sorted from blood. Subset: CD45RA+ positively selected. These receptors all come from a man younger than 35 in good health.

V is TRBV28 and J is TRBJ1-6, with D possibly TRBD1 on 6 matching bases. Deletions cut 3 bases from V and 7 bases from J, with 28 bases between. The CDR3 extends over 20 amino acids. The germline V gene encodes CDR1 MDHEN and CDR2 SYDVKM. The CDR3: CASSFVPLSRRGVGNSPLHF. The CDR3 nucleotides read TGTGCCAGCAGTTTCGTGCCGTTATCCCGGAGGGGGGTTGGGAATTCACCCCTCCACTTT.

This sequence joins TRBV21-1 and TRBJ1-1. TRBV21-1 is labeled a pseudogene. The CDR3 runs to 8 residues. The CDR3 is CASSTGFF. CDR3 DNA: TGTGCCAGCAGCACGGGTTTCTTT.

This clone was detected once. V and J are TRBV2 and TRBJ2-1, with D uncertain. From germline, CDR1 is SNHLY and CDR2 FYNNEI. This CDR3 has 11 amino acids. Trimming removed 2 bases from V and 10 bases from J, with 6 bases in between. In DNA, the CDR3 is TGTGCCAGCAGTGAAACCCAGGAGCAGTTCTTC. As protein: CASSETQEQFF. The variable domain in full, completed from reference TRBV2 and TRBJ2-1, reads EPEVTQTPSHQVTQMGQEVILRCVPISNHLYFYWYRQILGQKVEFLVSFYNNEISEKSEIFDDQFSVERPDGSNFTLKIRSTKLEDSAMYFCASSETQEQFFGPGTRLTVL.

The J gene is TRBJ1-3, the V gene TRBV18; 7 bases line up with TRBD1. Germline assignment: CDR1 KGHSH and CDR2 LQKENI. V was pared by 2 bases and J by 2 bases, with 3 bases of the junction left unmatched. The CDR3 has 15 amino acids. For the CDR3, the DNA is TGTGCCAGCTCACCAGGACAGGAGGCTGGAAACACCATATATTTT. Translating it yields CASSPGQEAGNTIYF.

This sequence joins TRBV27 and TRBJ1-1; D is unclear. V gave up 5 bases and J gave up 5 bases, with 15 bases separating them. There are 14 residues in the CDR3. CDR1 MNHEY and CDR2 SMNVEV come from the germline V gene (reference sequence). The CDR3 DNA reads as TGTGCCAGCAGTCAACACCTGGGAGGGACTGAAGCTTTCTTT. Protein: CASSQHLGGTEAFF.

J is TRBJ2-1 and V is TRBV7-3; TRBD1 aligns across 8 bases. Looked up from germline, CDR1 is SGHTA and CDR2 is FQGTGA. CDR3 length equals 13 residues. The J segment lost 7 bases and the V segment lost 5 bases, leaving 4 bases of the junction unmatched. The CDR3 sequence: CASSTRQGNEQFF. CDR3 DNA: TGTGCCAGCAGCACCCGACAGGGGAATGAGCAGTTCTTC.

The genes are TRBV7-2 and TRBJ1-2, with no clear D. The CDR3 loop spans 13 amino acids. Trimming stripped 3 bases from V and 4 bases from J, with 9 bases between. CDR1 is SGHTA, CDR2 FQGNSA, per germline. DNA of the CDR3: TGTGCCAGCAGCTTTCCTTCCACCTATGGCTACACCTTC. As protein: CASSFPSTYGYTF.

The rearrangement links TRBV30 to TRBJ2-5; D remains ambiguous. Per the germline V gene, CDR1 is GTSNPN and CDR2 is SVGIG (reference sequence). The CDR3 runs to 17 residues. The ends were cut back, 4 bases at V and 1 base at J, with 22 bases in the middle. In nucleotides, the CDR3 is TGTGCCTGGACCCTCGCCTCCCGACCAACAAGCCAAGAGACCCAGTACTTC. Its translation is CAWTLASRPTSQETQYF.

The chain has TRBV6-6 and TRBJ2-3; a weak D match, TRBD1 (5 bases). The CDR3 runs 15 residues. CDR1 MNHNY and CDR2 SVGAGI come from the germline V gene (reference sequence). V lost 0 bases to trimming and J lost 0 bases, with 7 bases between them. The CDR3 loop is CASSYSTASTDTQYF. As DNA, the CDR3 is TGTGCCAGCAGTTACTCGACAGCTAGCACAGATACGCAGTATTTT.

The J gene is TRBJ2-2, the V gene TRBV6-5; TRBD1 is a possible D gene (5 bases). Germline lookup yields CDR1 MNHEY and CDR2 SVGAGI. Trimming cost V 2 bases and J 6 bases, with 13 bases left between them. This CDR3 has 15 amino acids. The CDR3 is CASSYARVLSGELFF. CDR3 in DNA: TGTGCCAGCAGTTACGCCAGGGTTCTCTCCGGGGAGCTGTTTTTT.

The chain has TRBV6-1 and TRBJ2-7; D gene ambiguous. V was cut by 2 bases and J by 3 bases, with 11 bases left in between. The CDR3 runs to 14 residues. Germline V gives CDR1 MNHNS, CDR2 SASEGT. The CDR3 DNA reads as TGTGCCAGCAGTGAACGGACCGAGAACTACGAGCAGTACTTC. Amino acids: CASSERTENYEQYF.

Of note for this clone: Other DNA sequences in the sample encode the same CDR3. V is TRBV7-6 and J is TRBJ2-6; D not resolved. Looked up from germline, CDR1 is SGHVS and CDR2 is FNYEAQ. This CDR3 has 15 amino acids. V was pared by 1 base and J by 2 bases, with 6 bases between. The CDR3 loop is CASSLVPPGANVLTF. CDR3 bases: TGTGCCAGCAGCTTAGTACCCCCTGGGGCCAACGTCCTGACTTTC.

Notes on this clone: Other DNA sequences from this sample encode an identical CDR3 as well. The rearrangement links TRBV5-1 to TRBJ1-2; tentative D call: TRBD1 (5 bases). The ends were cut back, 0 bases at V and 3 bases at J, with 9 bases in the middle. Germline CDR1 is SGHRS and CDR2 is YFSETQ. The CDR3 is made up of 14 amino acids. Here the CDR3 reads CASSLEGGDYGYTF. The CDR3 DNA sequence: TGCGCCAGCAGCTTGGAGGGAGGGGACTATGGCTACACCTTC.

The chain links TRBV15 to TRBJ2-3, with D perhaps TRBD2 (6 bases). The CDR3 is 13 amino acids. Germline V lookup: CDR1 LNHNV, CDR2 YYDKDF (reference sequence). V was clipped by 6 bases and J by 4 bases, with 11 bases between them. In nucleotides, the CDR3 is TGTGCCACCAGGGGGGACTCCTCAGATACGCAGTATTTT. Amino acids: CATRGDSSDTQYF. The whole variable domain, filled in from reference TRBV15 and TRBJ2-3, reads DAMVIQNPRYQVTQFGKPVTLSCSQTLNHNVMYWYQQKSSQAPKLLFHYYDKDFNNEADTPDNFQSRRPNTSFCFLDIRSPGLGDTAMYLCATRGDSSDTQYFGPGTRLTVL.

The rearrangement links TRBV5-4 to TRBJ2-1; the D gene is possibly TRBD1 (6 bases). V lost 5 bases and J 7 bases, leaving 13 bases between the germline ends. CDR3 length: 13 amino acids. Germline CDR1 SGHNT, CDR2 YYREEE (reference sequence). For the CDR3, the DNA is TGTGCCAGCAGGTGGGAAGGGGGAAATGAGCAGTTCTTC. Amino acid sequence: CASRWEGGNEQFF. Drawing the rest from reference TRBV5-4 and TRBJ2-1, the complete variable domain is ETGVTQSPTHLIKTRGQQVTLRCSSQSGHNTVSWYQQALGQGPQFIFQYYREEENGRGNFPPRFSGLQFPNYSSELNVNALELDDSALYLCASRWEGGNEQFFGPGTRLTVL.

For this clone: This specimen includes other DNA sequences encoding the same CDR3. The chain uses TRBV9 and TRBJ2-1, with 8 positions matching TRBD2. Per germline, CDR1 SGDLS and CDR2 YYNGEE. The length of the CDR3 is 16 residues. V lost 2 bases, J lost 1 base, and 5 bases stayed unmatched. Here the CDR3 reads CASSVGGGLSYNEQFF. Here the CDR3 DNA reads TGTGCCAGCAGCGTGGGCGGGGGGCTGTCCTACAATGAGCAGTTCTTC.

Note on this clone: A junction boundary mismatches the germline segment, possibly from a read error. The rearrangement links TRBV7-7 to TRBJ2-5, with D tentatively TRBD1 (6 bases). The germline CDR1 and CDR2 sequences are SSHAT and FNYEAQ (reference sequence). CDR3 length: 15 amino acids. The CDR3 sequence is CASSQITGMWETQYF. As DNA, the CDR3 is TGTGCTAGCAGCCAAATAACAGGGATGTGGGAGACCCAGTACTTC.

The table lists this clone with a count of one. V gene TRBV5-4 combines with J gene TRBJ2-1; no clear D gene. The CDR3 is 14 amino acids. Trimming stripped 1 base from V and 7 bases from J, with 12 bases between. CDR1 is SGHNT, CDR2 YYREEE, per germline (reference sequence). The CDR3 bases are TGTGCCAGCAGCTTGTCTAGACCAGAGAATGAGCAGTTCTTC. This sequence encodes CASSLSRPENEQFF.

This sequence joins TRBV13 and TRBJ1-2, with D unclear. Trimming removed 4 bases at V and 5 bases at J, with 14 bases between. Germline values: CDR1 PRHDT, CDR2 FYEKMQ (reference sequence). The length of the CDR3 is 14 residues. The CDR3 nucleotides are TGTGCCAGCAGCTCCGTTCACGGGGTATATGGCTACACCTTC. Translation: CASSSVHGVYGYTF.

Regarding this clone: This sample also contains other DNA sequences that code for the same CDR3. The rearrangement links TRBV5-1 to TRBJ1-2, with D uncertain. V was cut by 0 bases and J by 5 bases, with 8 bases left in between. From germline, CDR1 is SGHRS and CDR2 YFSETQ. The length of the CDR3 is 13 residues. The CDR3 coding sequence is TGCGCCAGCAGCTTGGGTTCAGGATATGGCTACACCTTC. Its translation is CASSLGSGYGYTF.

The chain combines TRBV21-1 with TRBJ2-1; TRBD2 is the table's D call, not checked against the DNA. TRBV21-1 is termed a pseudogene. The CDR3 consists of 13 residues. The CDR3 protein is CASSNASSNEQFF. CDR3 in DNA: TGTGCCAGCAGCAATGCTAGCTCCAATGAGCAGTTCTTC.

The rearrangement links TRBV5-5 to TRBJ2-1, with D perhaps TRBD1 or TRBD2 (7 bases each). Trimming left V 0 bases short and J 5 bases short, with 12 bases between. Per the germline V gene, CDR1 is SGHKS and CDR2 is YYEKEE (reference sequence). The CDR3 has 15 residues. CDR3: CASSLEQGRDNEQFF. The CDR3 nucleotides read TGTGCCAGCAGCTTGGAACAGGGGAGGGACAATGAGCAGTTCTTC.

V and J are TRBV5-1 and TRBJ1-1, with TRBD1 as a possible D gene (5 bases). The germline V gene has CDR1 SGHRS and CDR2 YFSETQ. This CDR3 has 15 amino acids. With 1 base removed from V and 5 bases from J, the gap between germline ends came to 15 bases. This CDR3 is CASSLNGDGWTEAFF. As DNA, the CDR3 is TGCGCCAGCAGCTTGAACGGGGACGGTTGGACTGAAGCTTTCTTT.

The J gene is TRBJ2-7, the V gene TRBV19, with D unresolved. This CDR3 region has 14 residues. Germline V gene data show CDR1 as LNHDA and CDR2 as SQIVND (reference sequence). V lost 2 bases and J 10 bases, leaving 18 bases between the germline ends. The CDR3: CASSIRVDVRQQYF. In DNA form, the CDR3 reads TGTGCCAGTAGTATACGGGTGGACGTTCGGCAACAGTACTTC.